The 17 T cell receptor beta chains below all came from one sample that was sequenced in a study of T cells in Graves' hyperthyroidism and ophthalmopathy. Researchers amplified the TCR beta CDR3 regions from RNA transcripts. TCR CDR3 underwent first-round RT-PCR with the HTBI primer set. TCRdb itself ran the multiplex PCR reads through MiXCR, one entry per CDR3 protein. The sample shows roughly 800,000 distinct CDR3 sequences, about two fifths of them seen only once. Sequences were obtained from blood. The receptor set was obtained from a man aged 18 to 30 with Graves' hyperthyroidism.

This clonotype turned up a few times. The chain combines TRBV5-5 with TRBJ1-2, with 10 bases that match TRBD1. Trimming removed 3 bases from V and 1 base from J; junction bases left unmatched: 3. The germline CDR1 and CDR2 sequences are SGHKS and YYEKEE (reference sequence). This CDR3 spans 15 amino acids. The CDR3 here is CASSSGTGVNYGYTF. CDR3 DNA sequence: TGTGCCAGCAGCTCCGGGACAGGGGTTAACTATGGCTACACCTTC.

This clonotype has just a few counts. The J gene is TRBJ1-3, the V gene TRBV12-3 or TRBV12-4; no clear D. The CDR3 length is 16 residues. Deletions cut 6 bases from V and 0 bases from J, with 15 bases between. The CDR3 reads CASSRRRLDSGNTIYF. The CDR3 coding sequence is TGTGCCAGCAGCCGACGGCGACTGGACTCTGGAAACACCATATATTTT.

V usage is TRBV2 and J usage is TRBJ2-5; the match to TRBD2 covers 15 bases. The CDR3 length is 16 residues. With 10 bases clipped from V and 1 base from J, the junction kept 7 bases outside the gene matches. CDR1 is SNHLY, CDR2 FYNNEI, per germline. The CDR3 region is CAIGTSGGRVQETQYF. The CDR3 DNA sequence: TGTGCCATCGGGACTAGCGGGGGGCGGGTCCAAGAGACCCAGTACTTC.

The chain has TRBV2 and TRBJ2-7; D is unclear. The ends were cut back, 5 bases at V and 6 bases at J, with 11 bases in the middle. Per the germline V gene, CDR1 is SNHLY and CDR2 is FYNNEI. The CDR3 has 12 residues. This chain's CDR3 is CASSYVSGEQYF. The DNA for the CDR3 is TGTGCCAGCAGTTACGTTTCGGGCGAGCAGTACTTC.

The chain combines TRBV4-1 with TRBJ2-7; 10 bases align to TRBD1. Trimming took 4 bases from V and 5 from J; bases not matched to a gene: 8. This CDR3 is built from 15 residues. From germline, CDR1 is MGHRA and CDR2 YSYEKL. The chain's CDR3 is CASSRYGTGVNEQYF. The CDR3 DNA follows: TGCGCCAGCAGCCGATACGGGACAGGGGTAAACGAGCAGTACTTC.

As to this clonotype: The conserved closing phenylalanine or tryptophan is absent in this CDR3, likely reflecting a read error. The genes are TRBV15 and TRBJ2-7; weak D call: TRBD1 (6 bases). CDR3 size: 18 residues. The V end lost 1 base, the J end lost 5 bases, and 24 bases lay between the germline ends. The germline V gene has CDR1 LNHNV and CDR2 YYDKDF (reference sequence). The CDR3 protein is CATSRGIRGTGLPNEQYY. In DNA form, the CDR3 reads TGTGCCACCAGCAGAGGGATCAGGGGCACCGGCCTCCCTAACGAGCAGTACTAC.

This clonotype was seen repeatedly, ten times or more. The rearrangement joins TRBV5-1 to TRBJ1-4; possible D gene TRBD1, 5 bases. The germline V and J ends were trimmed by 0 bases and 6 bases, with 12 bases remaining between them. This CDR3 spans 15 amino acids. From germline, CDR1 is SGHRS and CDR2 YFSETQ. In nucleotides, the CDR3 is TGCGCCAGCAGCTTGGCCTGGGGCTCGGATGAAAAACTGTTTTTT. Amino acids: CASSLAWGSDEKLFF.

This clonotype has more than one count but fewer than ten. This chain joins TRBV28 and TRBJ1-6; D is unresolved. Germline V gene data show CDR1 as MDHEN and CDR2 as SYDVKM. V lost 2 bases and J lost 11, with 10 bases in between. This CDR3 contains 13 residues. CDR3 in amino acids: CASSLVNVPPLHF. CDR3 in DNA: TGTGCCAGCAGTTTAGTAAATGTTCCACCCCTCCACTTT.

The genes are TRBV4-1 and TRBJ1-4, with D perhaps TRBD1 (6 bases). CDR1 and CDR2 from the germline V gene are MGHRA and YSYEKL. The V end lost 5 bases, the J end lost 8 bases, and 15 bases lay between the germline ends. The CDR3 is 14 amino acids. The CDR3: CASSVRQALEKLFF. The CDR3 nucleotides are TGCGCCAGCAGCGTCCGACAGGCCTTAGAAAAACTGTTTTTT.

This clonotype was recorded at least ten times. This CDR3 reads CATSDPGSGNTIYF. CDR3 bases: TGTGCCACCAGTGACCCAGGCTCTGGAAACACCATATATTTT. This rearrangement joins TRBV24-1 to TRBJ1-3; D not resolved. Between the trimmed V and J ends, which lost 4 bases and 0 bases, there was a span of 6 bases. The CDR3 consists of 14 residues. In germline, CDR1 is KGHDR, CDR2 SFDVKD.

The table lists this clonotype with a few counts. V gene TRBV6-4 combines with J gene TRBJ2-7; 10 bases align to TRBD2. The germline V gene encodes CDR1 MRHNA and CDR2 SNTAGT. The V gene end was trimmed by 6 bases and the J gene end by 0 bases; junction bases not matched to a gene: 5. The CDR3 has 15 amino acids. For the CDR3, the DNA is TGTGCCAGCAGCGGCACTAGCGGGGTCTCCTACGAGCAGTACTTC. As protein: CASSGTSGVSYEQYF.

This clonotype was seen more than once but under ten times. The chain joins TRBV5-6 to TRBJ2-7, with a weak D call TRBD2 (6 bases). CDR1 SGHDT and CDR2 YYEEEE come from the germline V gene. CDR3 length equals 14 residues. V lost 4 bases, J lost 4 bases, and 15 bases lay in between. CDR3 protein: CASSRGGKSYEQYF. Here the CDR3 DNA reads TGTGCCAGCAGCCGGGGCGGGAAAAGTTACGAGCAGTACTTC.

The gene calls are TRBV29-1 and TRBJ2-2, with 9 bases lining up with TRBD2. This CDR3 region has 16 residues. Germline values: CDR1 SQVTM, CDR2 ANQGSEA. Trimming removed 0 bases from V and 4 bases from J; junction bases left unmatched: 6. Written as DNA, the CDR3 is TGCAGCGTTGAAGATCCAAAGCGGGGGGTCACCGGGGAGCTGTTTTTT. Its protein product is CSVEDPKRGVTGELFF.

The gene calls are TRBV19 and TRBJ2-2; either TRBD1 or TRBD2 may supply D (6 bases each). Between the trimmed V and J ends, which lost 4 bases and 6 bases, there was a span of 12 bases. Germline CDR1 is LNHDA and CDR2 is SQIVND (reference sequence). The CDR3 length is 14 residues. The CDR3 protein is CASSKEGGSGELFF. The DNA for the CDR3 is TGTGCCAGTAGTAAGGAGGGGGGATCCGGGGAGCTGTTTTTT.

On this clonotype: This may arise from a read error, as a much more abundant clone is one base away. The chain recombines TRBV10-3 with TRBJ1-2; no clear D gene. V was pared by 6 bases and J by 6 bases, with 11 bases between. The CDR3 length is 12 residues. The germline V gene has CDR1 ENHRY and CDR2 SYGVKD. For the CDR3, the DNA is TGTGCCATCAGCCCGGACGGCGATGGCTACACCTTC. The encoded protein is CAISPDGDGYTF.

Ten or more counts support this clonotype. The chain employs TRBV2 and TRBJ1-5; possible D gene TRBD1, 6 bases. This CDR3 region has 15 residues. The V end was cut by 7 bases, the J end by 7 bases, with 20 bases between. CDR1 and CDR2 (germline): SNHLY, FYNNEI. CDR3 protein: CASTVRGSPSQPQHF. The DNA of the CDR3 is TGTGCCAGCACCGTAAGGGGGTCTCCGAGCCAGCCCCAGCATTTT. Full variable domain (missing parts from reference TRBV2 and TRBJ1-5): EPEVTQTPSHQVTQMGQEVILRCVPISNHLYFYWYRQILGQKVEFLVSFYNNEISEKSEIFDDQFSVERPDGSNFTLKIRSTKLEDSAMYFCASTVRGSPSQPQHFGDGTRLSIL.

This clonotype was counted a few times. The CDR3 reads CASSSLLEEQYF. The CDR3 nucleotides are TGTGCCAGCAGCAGTCTCCTCGAGGAGCAGTACTTC. This chain links TRBV7-9 with TRBJ2-7; D uncertain. This CDR3 has 12 residues. V lost 5 bases, J lost 7 bases, and 12 bases lay in between. Germline V lookup: CDR1 SEHNR, CDR2 FQNEAQ (reference sequence).